The entry that follows covers one T cell receptor beta chain sequence. Which antigen it targets is not known. Within one base of it there is no much larger clone, and no base qualities were kept. The germline V gene gives CDR1 as MGHRA and CDR2 as YSYEKL. The junction shows trimming of 3 bases on V and 0 bases on J, and the gene matches do not reach 10 bases of it. The CDR3 spans 18 residues, from the cysteine through the phenylalanine. Here the CDR3 DNA is all that survives: 54 bases in frame from base 1. This entry belongs to a study of cytomegalovirus exposure and HLA in healthy donors (dated by TCRdb to about 2017). General notes on the study: An earlier analysis of some 500 of the donors reported about 250 Gb of sequence data and some 120 million unique TCR beta sequences from roughly 180 million T cells. The aim of the study was to test whether cataloging public T cell receptors could identify signatures of past pathogen exposure. Rather than drawing on any new phenotypic data, the later analysis identified candidate immune exposures from TCR beta sequences and the way those sequences occurred across donors. An earlier analysis of 587 of the donors applied high-throughput TCR beta sequencing to assess whether each TCR beta V gene segment acted as functional or pseudogenic. All discovery cohort repertoires had been generated using a single sequencing platform. Across under 500 genotyped donors of the cohort, an average of about 200,000 unique TCR beta nucleotide sequences per donor were sequenced, and 15% to 20% of those sequences were non-productive. A later analysis re-examined previously published TCR beta repertoires from hundreds of donors and added high-resolution HLA genotyping to investigate patterns of TCR occurrence. The number of donors typed differed by locus, with about 629-640 for A, B, C, DRB1 and DQB1, 522 for DQA1, under 610 for DPA1, and roughly 450 for DPB1. Both class I and class II loci were covered by HLA typing, at four-digit resolution. Of the 300 to 450 genotyped donors, roughly 80% fell in the genetic ancestry cluster associated with self-reported Caucasian donors. A handful of DR-DQ haplotypes were handled as single units for association and clustering because linkage in the cohort was strong. Donor age, sex, ethnicity and CMV serostatus were compiled alongside the repertoire data. An early release covering about 600 HLA-typed donors comprised approximately 300 gigabases of sequencing data and 85 million or so unique TCR sequences. Besides the first cohort of about 730 subjects, a separate validation cohort made up of 120 different subjects was used. Using immunosequencing, the study profiled T cell repertoires from roughly 650 subjects and related those repertoires to cytomegalovirus serostatus. High-throughput TCR immunosequencing, statistical association of individual TCRs with disease status, and machine learning were combined to predict cytomegalovirus infection status. A later genetic analysis used genome-wide SNP genotypes for about 60% of the roughly 700 donors, treating that subset as a discovery cohort. Findings and caveats that apply to the study as a whole: A cluster of highly shared sequence variants was judged likely to be a technical artifact of the sequencing pipeline. According to a later analysis, parvovirus B19, influenza, CMV and Epstein-Barr virus appeared linked to several top co-occurrence clusters. Strong co-occurrence of HLA alleles, especially DR and DQ, made assigning TCR associations to individual alleles difficult. Most CMV-associated TCR beta chains appeared to be HLA-restricted in a later analysis, and the HLA associations seemed to be driven largely by CMV exposure. Because counts were too low, approximately 15 rarely observed V segments, including chromosome 9 orphons, were excluded from the earlier analysis of some 540 of the donors. Across donors, most TCR sequences were observed very rarely, whereas some public TCRs were present in many individuals. Because the 87-base-pair reads could not distinguish some IMGT-functional V segments, including TRBV6-2 and TRBV6-3, those segments were excluded. Correlated functional status among segregating V segments might be attributable to linkage disequilibrium, but an unknown experimental factor could not be ruled out. A further reported finding was that TCR beta sequences accurately predicted the HLA-A and HLA-B alleles for most subjects in the first cohort. In both the original and validation cohorts, the classifier was reported to diagnose cytomegalovirus status with high specificity and sensitivity. In a later genetic analysis, a missense DCLRE1C variant was associated with V-gene and J-gene trimming of TCR beta chains, and the association was replicated in an independent cohort. This cohort had only TCR beta chains sequenced, and the lack of alpha or paired-chain data limited which features could be detected. Roughly uniform sequencing depth across donors was assumed in presence/absence analyses, although this assumption may not hold. In a later analysis, about 17,000 TCR beta sequences were associated with specific HLA alleles at a false discovery rate of 0.05. In vitro tests confirmed that a few of the cytomegalovirus-associated TCR beta chains recognize cytomegalovirus antigens. Because HLA typing was missing for some donors at each locus, association tests included only the typed subset. In a later genetic analysis, fewer N-insertions in productive TCRs were reported among donors in an Asian-associated ancestry cluster than the roughly 700-donor mean. A total of 164 TCR beta chains were listed by the study as associated with cytomegalovirus. Compared with equally common non-associated chains, HLA-associated TCR beta chains in a later analysis were more clonally expanded and had lower generation probabilities. In an earlier analysis of 500 to 650 of the donors, most TCR beta V segments appeared in productive rearrangements about 87% or about 30% of the time, broadly matching IMGT annotations. A later analysis found that TCR association rates varied across HLA loci, with DRB1 alleles showing the most associated TCRs and HLA-C alleles the fewest. CMV serostatus was the only immune exposure information available for the cohort. It was suggested by the authors that the approach could potentially be generalized to other disease states and immunological phenotypes.

In total, roughly 710 healthy bone marrow donors made up the cohort. All cohort members were sampled while nominally healthy, although unrecorded immune exposures were likely present. The donor tested CMV seronegative and was one of the 352 seronegative cohort members. A peripheral blood sample was provided by each donor, and peripheral blood mononuclear cells were used for TCR beta sequencing. The Qiagen DNeasy Blood Extraction Kit was used to extract genomic DNA from the blood cell samples. Libraries were prepared through the immunoSEQ multiplex PCR assay. For the multiplex PCR, a mixture combining 60 forward primers for TCR Vbeta segments and 13 reverse primers for TCR Jbeta segments was used. Amplification of the CDR3 region of rearranged TCR beta genes was performed with a multiplex PCR assay on genomic DNA. The amplified TCR beta libraries were sequenced on the Illumina HiSeq System as 87-base-pair reads. The authors' analysis ran thus. In a later analysis, 70 million to 95 million unique TCR beta chains were counted across the approximately 640 repertoires, and roughly 11 million of these chains were shared by at least two donors. Raw reads were error-corrected and collapsed into unique sequences with a nearest-neighbor algorithm that merged closely related sequences to remove PCR and sequencing errors. V, D and J gene segments were assigned by aligning CDR3 sequences to IMGT reference sequences. For a sequence to be retained, a match of at least six nucleotides was required to both a V gene segment and a J gene segment. Rearrangements were called productive when the CDR3 lacked stop codons and stayed in frame with V and J; all others were non-productive. CDR3 was defined by IMGT convention, running from the second conserved V-encoded cysteine to the conserved J-encoded phenylalanine. The earlier analysis of about 610 of the donors excluded any sequence lacking an unambiguous match to a single V gene segment. In an earlier analysis of approximately 590 of the donors, a V segment was called functional when productive rearrangements were above 56.7%, and segregating when the standard deviation between donors exceeded 5%. A statistical classification framework was developed to diagnose cytomegalovirus status using the catalog of TCR beta chain sequences. V and J gene assignment, in a later analysis, came from comparing TCR nucleotide sequences with IMGT/GENE-DB human TR gene sequences. In a later analysis, CDR3 sequences and most-parsimonious VDJ recombination scenarios were assigned using the TCRdist pipeline. In a later analysis, each TCR beta chain was defined by its CDR3 amino acid sequence together with its V-gene family, and reads without a unique V-gene family were excluded. A later analysis removed 592 highly shared, low-generation-probability nucleotide sequences to deal with suspected cross-contamination and a sequencing artifact. In a later analysis, a clonal expansion index was calculated for each public chain from normalized within-repertoire ranks of inferred template counts. In a later analysis, generation probabilities were computed using a VDJ recombination model fitted to out-of-frame rearrangements, and the results were checked against IGoR. Hypergeometric tests were used in a later analysis to score TCR-TCR, TCR-HLA and TCR-CMV co-occurrence, with a repertoire-size bias correction applied to the TCR pairs. False discovery rates were estimated in a later analysis by permuting HLA or CMV assignments 20 times. In a later analysis, co-occurring TCRs were grouped using DBSCAN, with TCRdist sequence similarity added in when clustering inside HLA-allele-positive subsets. Repertoires with fewer than 30,000 or more than 120,000 public chains were left out of co-occurrence clustering, as were five repertoires with anomalous nucleotide sharing. TCRdb obtained this table from immuneACCESS and retained in-frame rearrangements with V and J assigned. These tables miss some clones; where compared with another copy, unresolved V genes account for less than half of the shortfall, and the remainder is unexplained. The V and J calls and the clone size are those of that table, but D and trimming were determined from the DNA. The sample includes 120,000 to 150,000 clones, with just over 70% observed a single time. The leading ten clones occupy 1.5% to 2% of the sample.

The source material was PBMCs. This TCR was recovered from a woman between 25 and 40 years old in good health and CMV-seronegative. This receptor chain uses TRBV4-1 and TRBJ1-4; 7 middle bases align to TRBD1. The DNA sequence reads TGCGCCAGCAGCCACCACAGGGGTGAGGGGTCAACTAATGAAAAACTGTTTTTT. This gives the protein CASSHHRGEGSTNEKLFF.